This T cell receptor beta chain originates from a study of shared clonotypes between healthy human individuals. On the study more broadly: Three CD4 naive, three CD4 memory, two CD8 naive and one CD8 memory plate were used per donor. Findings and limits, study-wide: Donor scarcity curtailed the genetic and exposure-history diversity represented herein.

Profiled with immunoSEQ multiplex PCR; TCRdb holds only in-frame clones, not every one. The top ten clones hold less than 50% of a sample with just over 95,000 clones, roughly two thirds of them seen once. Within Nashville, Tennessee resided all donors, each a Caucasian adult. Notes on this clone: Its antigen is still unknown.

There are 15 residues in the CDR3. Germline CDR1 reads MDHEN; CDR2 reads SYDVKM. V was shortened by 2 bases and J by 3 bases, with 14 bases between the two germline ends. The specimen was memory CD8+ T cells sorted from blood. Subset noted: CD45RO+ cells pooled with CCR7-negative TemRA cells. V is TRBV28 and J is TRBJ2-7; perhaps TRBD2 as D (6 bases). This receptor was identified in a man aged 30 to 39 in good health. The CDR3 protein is CASSLGGSPIYEQYF. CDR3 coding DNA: TGTGCCAGCAGTTTAGGAGGGTCCCCCATCTACGAGCAGTACTTC.